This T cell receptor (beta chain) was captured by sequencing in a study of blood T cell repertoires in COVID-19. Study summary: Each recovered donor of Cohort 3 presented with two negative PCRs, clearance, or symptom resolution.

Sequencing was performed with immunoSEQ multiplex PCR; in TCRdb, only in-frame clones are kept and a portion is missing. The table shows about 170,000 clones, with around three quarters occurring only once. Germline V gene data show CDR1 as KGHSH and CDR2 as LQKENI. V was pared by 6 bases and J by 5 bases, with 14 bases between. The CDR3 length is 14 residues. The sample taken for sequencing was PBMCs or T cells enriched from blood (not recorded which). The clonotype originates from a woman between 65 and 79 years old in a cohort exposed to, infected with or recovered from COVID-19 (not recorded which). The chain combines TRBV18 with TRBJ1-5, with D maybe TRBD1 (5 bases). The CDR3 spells CASSLRGGDQPQHF. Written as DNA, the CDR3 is TGTGCCAGCTCCCTTCGTGGGGGGGATCAGCCCCAGCATTTT. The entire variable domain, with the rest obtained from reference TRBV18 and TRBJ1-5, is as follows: NAGVMQNPRHLVRRRGQEARLRCSPMKGHSHVYWYRQLPEEGLKFMVYLQKENIIDESGMPKERFSAEFPKEGPSILRIQQVVRGDSAAYFCASSLRGGDQPQHFGDGTRLSIL.